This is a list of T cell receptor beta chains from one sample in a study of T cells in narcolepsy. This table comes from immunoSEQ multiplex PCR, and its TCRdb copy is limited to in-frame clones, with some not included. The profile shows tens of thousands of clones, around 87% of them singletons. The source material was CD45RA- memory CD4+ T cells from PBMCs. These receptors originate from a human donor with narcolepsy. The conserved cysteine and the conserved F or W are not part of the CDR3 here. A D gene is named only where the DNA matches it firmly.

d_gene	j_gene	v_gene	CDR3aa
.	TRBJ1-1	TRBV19	ASRSGRAGMNTEAF
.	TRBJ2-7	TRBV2	ASSYDTVYEQY
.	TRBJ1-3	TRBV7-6	ASSAGEAGNTIY
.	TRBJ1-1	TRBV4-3	ASSQTQNTEAF
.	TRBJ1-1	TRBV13	ASSMVISDTEAF
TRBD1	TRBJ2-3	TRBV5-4	ASSPNRGQDTQY
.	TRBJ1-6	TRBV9	ASSVGDTKGPFH
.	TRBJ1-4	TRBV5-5	ASSKHGQNEKLF
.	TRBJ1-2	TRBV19	ASSRTALYGGYT
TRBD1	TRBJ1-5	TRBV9	ASGTGAGDQPQH
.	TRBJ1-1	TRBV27	ASSLKSGLATEAF
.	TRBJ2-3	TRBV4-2	ASSQVGRLSGSTDTQY
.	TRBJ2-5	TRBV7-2	ASSSYTRETQY
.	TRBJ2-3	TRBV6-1	ASGPTTDTQY
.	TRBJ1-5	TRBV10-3	AISESDSGNQPQH
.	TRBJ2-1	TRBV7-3	ASSNGYEQF
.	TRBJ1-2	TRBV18	ASSLKSGGQGEPTSGGYT
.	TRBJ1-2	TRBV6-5	ASRRDGANYGYT